The TCR beta chain described here comes from a study of blood T cell repertoires in COVID-19. The data were produced by immunoSEQ multiplex PCR, yet TCRdb's version contains in-frame clones alone and is incomplete. Among about 200,000 clones listed, about 88% were seen once. CDR3 length: 19 residues. Germline lookup yields CDR1 MDHEN and CDR2 SYDVKM. V shed 3 bases and J 0 bases; nucleotides not matched to a gene: 11. The material sequenced was peripheral blood. The chain joins TRBV28 to TRBJ1-4, with 9 bases that match TRBD1. This clonotype was sampled from a woman aged 40 to 55 who had recovered from COVID-19. The CDR3 DNA sequence: TGTGCCAGCAGTTTTGGTCCCGGGACAGGGAAAACAACTAATGAAAAACTGTTTTTT. It encodes CASSFGPGTGKTTNEKLFF.